A single sample is the source of the 29 T cell receptor beta chains below, sequenced in a study of blood T cells in healthy people across ages. The authors ran a second PCR of about 6 to 12 cycles using a sample-barcoded 5' primer and a J-beta primer mix. TCRdb redid the calling of the 5' RACE reads with MiXCR, one entry per CDR3 protein. The sample consists of about 560,000 distinct CDR3 sequences, 27% of them appearing once. This same sample was also part of a study on T cells of mothers and their children.

The sequenced sample consisted of blood. These receptors were obtained from a boy between 2 and 10 years old in good health.

This clonotype was seen only a few times. V gene TRBV12-5 combines with J gene TRBJ2-1; maybe TRBD2 (6 bases). The V end lost 6 bases, the J end lost 0 bases, and 12 bases lay between the germline ends. Germline V lookup: CDR1 LGHNT, CDR2 FRNRAP. This CDR3 spans 15 amino acids. The CDR3 DNA is TGTGCTAGTGGCCCGGACGGGAGCTCCTACAATGAGCAGTTCTTC. This sequence encodes CASGPDGSSYNEQFF.

The V and J genes are TRBV4-3 and TRBJ2-5, with TRBD2 matching over 8 bases. The germline V gene has CDR1 LGHNA and CDR2 YSLEER. V shed 0 bases and J 5 bases; nucleotides not matched to a gene: 8. This CDR3 contains 16 residues. CDR3: CASSQDNGRAGETQYF. For the CDR3, the DNA is TGCGCCAGCAGCCAAGATAACGGGAGGGCCGGGGAGACCCAGTACTTC.

This clonotype was observed a few times. V gene TRBV4-3 combines with J gene TRBJ2-3; no clear D. The CDR3 covers 15 residues. The germline V gene has CDR1 LGHNA and CDR2 YSLEER. V lost 4 bases to trimming and J lost 0 bases, with 11 bases between them. The CDR3 nucleotides read TGCGCCAGCAGCCGCCAGGTGGGCAGCACAGATACGCAGTATTTT. This codes for CASSRQVGSTDTQYF.

The V gene is TRBV6-1, the J gene TRBJ2-5; unclear D gene. Judging by the DNA end, TRBJ2-7 fits better; the J call may be wrong. This CDR3 is built from 17 residues. The germline CDR1 and CDR2 sequences are MNHNS and SASEGT. CDR3 protein: CASGIGPGAFTTYEQYF. The CDR3 DNA sequence: TGTGCCAGCGGTATAGGTCCGGGTGCCTTTACCACCTACGAGCAGTACTTC.

V usage is TRBV4-3 and J usage is TRBJ2-3; D is uncertain. The germline V and J ends were trimmed by 0 bases and 2 bases, with 9 bases remaining between them. Per germline, CDR1 LGHNA and CDR2 YSLEER. The CDR3 runs to 15 residues. The CDR3 nucleotides are TGCGCCAGCAGCCAAGACGAAGGTGTCACAGATACGCAGTATTTT. Translated, it gives CASSQDEGVTDTQYF.

The sample holds one count of this clonotype. The rearrangement uses TRBV27 and TRBJ1-2; D remains ambiguous. Trimming pared 5 bases from V and 4 bases from J, leaving 14 bases between. The CDR3 extends over 14 amino acids. Germline V CDR1 and CDR2: MNHEY, SMNVEV (reference sequence). DNA of the CDR3: TGTGCCAGCAGTGCCGGAGAGCACATCTATGGCTACACCTTC. Its translation: CASSAGEHIYGYTF.

The rearrangement uses TRBV4-3 and TRBJ2-7; tentatively, D is TRBD2 (5 bases). This CDR3 region has 14 residues. Per the germline V gene, CDR1 is LGHNA and CDR2 is YSLEER. Trimming took off 3 bases at V and 1 base at J, with 10 bases between the two ends. The CDR3 DNA follows: TGCGCCAGCAGCCAGCGGGTCCCTTCCTACGAGCAGTACTTC. It specifies CASSQRVPSYEQYF.

This clonotype was counted only a few times. The chain has TRBV4-3 and TRBJ1-3; no clear D gene. Germline assignment: CDR1 LGHNA and CDR2 YSLEER. This CDR3 has 15 residues. Trimming shortened V by 0 bases and J by 1 base, and 7 bases separated the two germline ends. CDR3 amino acids: CASSQDPISGNTIYF. Here the CDR3 DNA reads TGCGCCAGCAGCCAAGACCCTATATCTGGAAACACCATATATTTT.

This chain links TRBV10-3 with TRBJ1-1; no clear D. The V and J ends lost 4 bases and 4 bases respectively, with 7 bases between them. Germline V lookup: CDR1 ENHRY, CDR2 SYGVKD. This CDR3 comprises 12 residues. The CDR3 loop is CAISGFGTEAFF. CDR3 DNA: TGTGCCATCAGTGGTTTTGGCACTGAAGCTTTCTTT.

This clonotype was found a few times. The V and J genes are TRBV29-1 and TRBJ2-1, with a possible D match to TRBD2 (5 bases). Germline values: CDR1 SQVTM, CDR2 ANQGSEA. V dropped 3 bases and J dropped 0 bases, with 12 bases sitting between them. This CDR3 has 15 residues. CDR3 coding DNA: TGCAGCGTTGAGGATTGGAGGAGCTCCTACAATGAGCAGTTCTTC. Residues: CSVEDWRSSYNEQFF.

DNA of the CDR3: TGCAGTGCTACCCCGGGACAGGGCGGTGGAAACACCATATATTTT. This encodes CSATPGQGGGNTIYF. The V gene is TRBV20-1, the J gene TRBJ1-3, with 9 bases that match TRBD1. Trimming cost V 4 bases and J 3 bases; bases outside gene matches: 7. This CDR3 is 15 amino acids long. Germline CDR1 DFQATT, CDR2 SNEGSKA (reference sequence).

This chain uses TRBV10-3 with TRBJ1-2; 8 bases are shared with TRBD1. Trimming removed 11 bases from V and 2 bases from J; junction bases left unmatched: 7. This CDR3 has 13 amino acids. Germline V CDR1 and CDR2: ENHRY, SYGVKD. CDR3 DNA: TGTGCCGCAGGACAGGGCGGGAACTATGGCTACACCTTC. This codes for CAAGQGGNYGYTF.

In its sample, this clonotype was seen a few times. Written as DNA, the CDR3 is TGCAGTGCTAGAGATCTGCGGGAGGGGGGAGATACGCAGTATTTT. As protein: CSARDLREGGDTQYF. The genes are TRBV20-1 and TRBJ2-3; 9 bases line up with TRBD2. V lost 0 bases to trimming and J lost 5 bases; unmatched junction nucleotides: 6. Germline values: CDR1 DFQATT, CDR2 SNEGSKA (reference sequence). The CDR3 runs 15 residues.

In this sample, this clonotype turned up a few times. The chain is built from TRBV29-1 and TRBJ2-7, with D possibly matching TRBD1 (5 bases). This CDR3 has 12 amino acids. The germline V gene has CDR1 SQVTM and CDR2 ANQGSEA. V shed 4 bases and J shed 2 bases, with 9 bases lying between them. CDR3 in amino acids: CSVATETYEQYF. CDR3 bases: TGCAGCGTTGCGACAGAGACCTACGAGCAGTACTTC.

This chain connects TRBV3-1 to TRBJ1-2, with D unresolved. CDR1 LGHDT and CDR2 YNNKEL come from the germline V gene (reference sequence). The V and J ends lost 3 bases and 5 bases respectively, with 10 bases between them. The CDR3 covers 13 residues. DNA of the CDR3: TGTGCCAGCAGCCATCTCGGTCCATATGGCTACACCTTC. Translated: CASSHLGPYGYTF.

This clonotype turned up a few times. This chain uses TRBV29-1 with TRBJ2-5; D is possibly TRBD2 (6 bases). The V end lost 1 base, the J end lost 0 bases, and 12 bases lay between the germline ends. The CDR3 is 15 residues long. Germline V CDR1 and CDR2: SQVTM, ANQGSEA. Written as DNA, the CDR3 is TGCAGCGTTGAAGGCGTGGTAGCGGACCAAGAGACCCAGTACTTC. It encodes CSVEGVVADQETQYF. The entire variable domain, with the rest obtained from reference TRBV29-1 and TRBJ2-5, is as follows: SAVISQKPSRDICQRGTSLTIQCQVDSQVTMMFWYRQQPGQSLTLIATANQGSEATYESGFVIDKFPISRPNLTFSTLTVSNMSPEDSSIYLCSVEGVVADQETQYFGPGTRLLVL.

The chain is built from TRBV20-1 and TRBJ2-1; 7 bases agree with TRBD2. Germline CDR1 reads DFQATT; CDR2 reads SNEGSKA (reference sequence). The V segment lost 1 base and the J segment 4 bases; nucleotides outside the gene matches: 7. The CDR3 length is 15 residues. The CDR3, as DNA: TGCAGTGCTAGAGGGGATCTAGCGGAGTACAATGAGCAGTTCTTC. Amino acid sequence: CSARGDLAEYNEQFF.

The CDR3 region is CASSSLLAGVAGELFF. For the CDR3, the DNA is TGTGCCAGCAGCTCGCTACTAGCGGGAGTCGCCGGGGAGCTGTTTTTT. The rearrangement links TRBV7-9 to TRBJ2-2; 11 bases fit TRBD2. The V gene end was trimmed by 4 bases and the J gene end by 6 bases; junction bases not matched to a gene: 7. Germline loops: CDR1 SEHNR, CDR2 FQNEAQ (reference sequence). This CDR3 comprises 16 residues.

V usage is TRBV5-1 and J usage is TRBJ2-2; TRBD2 aligns across 8 bases. The germline CDR1 and CDR2 sequences are SGHRS and YFSETQ. This CDR3 contains 17 residues. The J segment lost 0 bases and the V segment lost 0 bases, leaving 4 bases of the junction unmatched. The DNA of the CDR3 is TGCGCCAGCAGCTTGGGTGGACTAGCATCGAACACCGGGGAGCTGTTTTTT. Residues: CASSLGGLASNTGELFF.

A remark on this clonotype: This clone may be a read error of a much larger clone one base away. The chain uses TRBV3-1 and TRBJ1-2; no clear D. CDR3 size: 13 residues. Trimming removed 1 base from V and 4 bases from J, with 7 bases in between. Germline V lookup: CDR1 LGHDT, CDR2 YNNKEL (reference sequence). In nucleotides, the CDR3 is TGTGCCAGCAGCCAAGCAGTTACCTATGGCTACACCTTC. It codes for CASSQAVTYGYTF.

This clonotype was recorded a few times. The chain has TRBV6-6 and TRBJ1-2; 9 bases fit TRBD1. The CDR3 consists of 15 residues. CDR1 is MNHNY, CDR2 SVGAGI, per germline (reference sequence). The trim removed 2 bases at V and 8 bases at J, leaving 9 bases unmatched. CDR3 sequence: CASSYQGQGRAGYTF. The CDR3 coding sequence is TGTGCCAGCAGTTACCAGGGACAGGGTAGGGCCGGCTACACCTTC.

There are a few counts of this clonotype. The V call is TRBV9, the J call TRBJ2-6, with a tentative D call TRBD2 (5 bases). Trimming removed 6 bases from V and 3 bases from J, with 13 bases in between. Germline V gene data show CDR1 as SGDLS and CDR2 as YYNGEE. CDR3 length: 15 amino acids. The CDR3 loop reads CASTDSGNGANVLTF. The CDR3 bases are TGTGCCAGCACCGACTCCGGGAATGGGGCCAACGTCCTGACTTTC.

This clonotype appeared a few times. The chain carries TRBV29-1 and TRBJ2-2; 12 nucleotides agree with TRBD1. With 4 bases clipped from V and 4 bases from J, the junction kept 1 base outside the gene matches. The germline gives CDR1 SQVTM, CDR2 ANQGSEA. CDR3 size: 14 residues. The CDR3 loop reads CSVAGQGATGELFF. CDR3 coding DNA: TGCAGCGTTGCGGGACAGGGGGCCACCGGGGAGCTGTTTTTT.

The chain uses TRBV9 and TRBJ2-7; TRBD1 agrees at 9 bases. CDR1 and CDR2 (germline): SGDLS, YYNGEE. There are 13 residues in the CDR3. Trimming removed 4 bases from V and 5 bases from J; junction bases left unmatched: 4. This chain's CDR3 is CASSRDRVNEQYF. The CDR3 bases are TGTGCCAGCAGCAGGGACAGGGTTAACGAGCAGTACTTC.

A note on this clonotype: Germline and junction disagree at one end, which may indicate a read error. V usage is TRBV20-1 and J usage is TRBJ1-2, with unresolved D. The CDR3 is 12 residues long. Germline CDR1 reads DFQATT; CDR2 reads SNEGSKA (reference sequence). For the CDR3, the DNA is TGTAGTGCTAGAGGGCAGGCCGATATGAACACCTTC. Translating it yields CSARGQADMNTF.

This clonotype showed up just a few times. V usage is TRBV11-3 and J usage is TRBJ2-5, with 8 bases that match TRBD2. Germline loops: CDR1 SGHNT, CDR2 YENEEA. After removal of 4 bases from V and 2 bases from J, the junction contained 18 bases not matched to a gene. The CDR3 consists of 19 residues. The CDR3 reads CASSSLGLAIYPLQETQYF. The CDR3 nucleotides are TGTGCCAGCAGCTCTCTTGGACTAGCCATATACCCTCTACAAGAGACCCAGTACTTC.

This chain connects TRBV3-1 to TRBJ2-2, with TRBD2 matching 10 bases. This CDR3 region has 18 residues. CDR1 is LGHDT, CDR2 YNNKEL, per germline (reference sequence). With 1 base clipped from V and 5 bases from J, the junction kept 10 bases outside the gene matches. The CDR3 is CASSQVPQRGGRTGELFF. The CDR3 bases are TGTGCCAGCAGCCAAGTCCCCCAGCGGGGGGGCCGAACCGGGGAGCTGTTTTTT.

This clonotype was recorded a few times. V usage is TRBV5-1 and J usage is TRBJ1-1, with 7 bases fitting TRBD1. Trimming removed 2 bases from V and 3 bases from J; junction bases left unmatched: 10. This CDR3 comprises 16 residues. Germline V lookup: CDR1 SGHRS, CDR2 YFSETQ. CDR3 in amino acids: CASSFHRAGGDTEAFF. CDR3 DNA sequence: TGCGCCAGCAGCTTTCACCGGGCAGGGGGGGACACTGAAGCTTTCTTT.

This clonotype appeared a few times. The chain combines TRBV13 with TRBJ1-1, with D tentatively TRBD1 (5 bases). Trimming removed 4 bases from V and 1 base from J, with 19 bases in between. CDR1 is PRHDT, CDR2 FYEKMQ, per germline (reference sequence). CDR3 length equals 17 residues. CDR3 sequence reads: CASSYYEPTGQNTEAFF. In DNA, the CDR3 is TGTGCCAGCAGCTATTACGAGCCCACAGGACAGAACACTGAAGCTTTCTTT.